A single sample gave rise to the 9 T cell receptor beta chains below, sequenced in a study of T cell responses to AZD1222 COVID-19 vaccine. Here immunoSEQ multiplex PCR was the method, and the copy in TCRdb shows in-frame clones only, minus some. The sample has 45,000 to 70,000 clones; around 90% are singletons. The input for sequencing was peripheral blood, taken 28 days after the second AZD1222 dose. The origin of the receptors is an adult who received the AZD1222 COVID-19 vaccine.

This clone was detected only a few times. The rearrangement joins TRBV19 to TRBJ1-2, with D unresolved. This CDR3 region has 15 residues. In germline, CDR1 is LNHDA, CDR2 SQIVND (reference sequence). Between the trimmed V and J ends, which lost 3 bases and 4 bases, there was a span of 15 bases. The CDR3 coding sequence is TGTGCCAGTAGTATCGCAAAGGTGCCGGGCTATGGCTACACCTTC. Amino acid sequence: CASSIAKVPGYGYTF.

CDR3 in amino acids: CASSEVRTGGLVAFF. The CDR3 bases are TGTGCCAGCAGTGAAGTGAGGACAGGGGGACTGGTAGCTTTCTTT. The chain employs TRBV6-1 and TRBJ1-1; 10 nucleotides line up with TRBD1. V lost 1 base, J lost 10 bases, and 9 bases stayed unmatched. The length of the CDR3 is 15 residues. Per germline, CDR1 MNHNS and CDR2 SASEGT.

V and J are TRBV10-2 and TRBJ2-5; no definite D call. The CDR3 is made up of 13 amino acids. CDR1 WSHSY and CDR2 SAAADI come from the germline V gene. Trimming took 3 bases from V and 1 from J, leaving 6 bases between them. The CDR3 DNA is TGCGCCAGCAGTGAAGGATCCCAAGAGACCCAGTACTTC. This translates into CASSEGSQETQYF.

CDR3 coding DNA: TGTGCCAGCAGCCCTCGGGCCCTACTACGAGAGACCCAGTACTTC. Amino acids: CASSPRALLRETQYF. The V call is TRBV3-1 (or the pseudogene TRBV3-2), the J call TRBJ2-5; D not certain. V lost 4 bases to trimming and J lost 4 bases, with 16 bases between them. This CDR3 region has 15 residues. Per the germline V gene, CDR1 is LGHDT and CDR2 is YNNKEL (reference sequence).

The chain has TRBV7-9 and TRBJ1-5, with 7 bases aligning to TRBD1. This CDR3 is 14 amino acids long. V was clipped by 4 bases and J by 7 bases; unmatched bases: 7. Looked up from germline, CDR1 is SEHNR and CDR2 is FQNEAQ (reference sequence). CDR3 protein: CASSSSTGYQPQHF. The CDR3 coding sequence is TGTGCCAGCAGCTCATCGACAGGGTACCAGCCCCAGCATTTT.

This clone was counted only a few times. The genes are TRBV24-1 and TRBJ2-1; 7 bases map to TRBD1. CDR3 length: 16 amino acids. CDR1 is KGHDR, CDR2 SFDVKD, per germline. J was trimmed by 8 bases and V by 3 bases; bases with no gene match: 12. Here the CDR3 DNA reads TGTGCCACCAGTGATCTGGGGGCCAGGGGGACCGATGAGCAGTTCTTC. Protein product: CATSDLGARGTDEQFF.

The chain couples TRBV9 to TRBJ2-1, with a tentative D call TRBD2 (6 bases). Per the germline V gene, CDR1 is SGDLS and CDR2 is YYNGEE. Trimming pared 6 bases from V and 4 bases from J, leaving 14 bases between. The CDR3 is made up of 14 amino acids. CDR3 sequence reads: CASNRGIGYNEQFF. CDR3 in DNA: TGTGCCAGCAATCGGGGGATCGGGTACAATGAGCAGTTCTTC.

V gene TRBV6-5 combines with J gene TRBJ2-2, with 7 bases aligning to TRBD2. The CDR3 has 15 amino acids. Germline CDR1 and CDR2: MNHEY and SVGAGI. J lost 3 bases, V lost 6 bases, and 7 bases had no gene match. The CDR3 here is CASSATSDHTGELFF. DNA of the CDR3: TGTGCCAGCAGCGCAACTAGCGACCACACCGGGGAGCTGTTTTTT.

This chain links TRBV23-1 with TRBJ1-4; D possibly corresponds to TRBD1 (6 bases). TRBV23-1 is given ORF status, its function remaining uncertain. Between the trimmed V and J ends, which lost 7 bases and 6 bases, there was a span of 12 bases. The CDR3 is 13 residues long. Here the CDR3 DNA reads TGCGCCAGCACAAGTAGGGGGGATGAAAAACTGTTTTTT. Residues: CASTSRGDEKLFF.